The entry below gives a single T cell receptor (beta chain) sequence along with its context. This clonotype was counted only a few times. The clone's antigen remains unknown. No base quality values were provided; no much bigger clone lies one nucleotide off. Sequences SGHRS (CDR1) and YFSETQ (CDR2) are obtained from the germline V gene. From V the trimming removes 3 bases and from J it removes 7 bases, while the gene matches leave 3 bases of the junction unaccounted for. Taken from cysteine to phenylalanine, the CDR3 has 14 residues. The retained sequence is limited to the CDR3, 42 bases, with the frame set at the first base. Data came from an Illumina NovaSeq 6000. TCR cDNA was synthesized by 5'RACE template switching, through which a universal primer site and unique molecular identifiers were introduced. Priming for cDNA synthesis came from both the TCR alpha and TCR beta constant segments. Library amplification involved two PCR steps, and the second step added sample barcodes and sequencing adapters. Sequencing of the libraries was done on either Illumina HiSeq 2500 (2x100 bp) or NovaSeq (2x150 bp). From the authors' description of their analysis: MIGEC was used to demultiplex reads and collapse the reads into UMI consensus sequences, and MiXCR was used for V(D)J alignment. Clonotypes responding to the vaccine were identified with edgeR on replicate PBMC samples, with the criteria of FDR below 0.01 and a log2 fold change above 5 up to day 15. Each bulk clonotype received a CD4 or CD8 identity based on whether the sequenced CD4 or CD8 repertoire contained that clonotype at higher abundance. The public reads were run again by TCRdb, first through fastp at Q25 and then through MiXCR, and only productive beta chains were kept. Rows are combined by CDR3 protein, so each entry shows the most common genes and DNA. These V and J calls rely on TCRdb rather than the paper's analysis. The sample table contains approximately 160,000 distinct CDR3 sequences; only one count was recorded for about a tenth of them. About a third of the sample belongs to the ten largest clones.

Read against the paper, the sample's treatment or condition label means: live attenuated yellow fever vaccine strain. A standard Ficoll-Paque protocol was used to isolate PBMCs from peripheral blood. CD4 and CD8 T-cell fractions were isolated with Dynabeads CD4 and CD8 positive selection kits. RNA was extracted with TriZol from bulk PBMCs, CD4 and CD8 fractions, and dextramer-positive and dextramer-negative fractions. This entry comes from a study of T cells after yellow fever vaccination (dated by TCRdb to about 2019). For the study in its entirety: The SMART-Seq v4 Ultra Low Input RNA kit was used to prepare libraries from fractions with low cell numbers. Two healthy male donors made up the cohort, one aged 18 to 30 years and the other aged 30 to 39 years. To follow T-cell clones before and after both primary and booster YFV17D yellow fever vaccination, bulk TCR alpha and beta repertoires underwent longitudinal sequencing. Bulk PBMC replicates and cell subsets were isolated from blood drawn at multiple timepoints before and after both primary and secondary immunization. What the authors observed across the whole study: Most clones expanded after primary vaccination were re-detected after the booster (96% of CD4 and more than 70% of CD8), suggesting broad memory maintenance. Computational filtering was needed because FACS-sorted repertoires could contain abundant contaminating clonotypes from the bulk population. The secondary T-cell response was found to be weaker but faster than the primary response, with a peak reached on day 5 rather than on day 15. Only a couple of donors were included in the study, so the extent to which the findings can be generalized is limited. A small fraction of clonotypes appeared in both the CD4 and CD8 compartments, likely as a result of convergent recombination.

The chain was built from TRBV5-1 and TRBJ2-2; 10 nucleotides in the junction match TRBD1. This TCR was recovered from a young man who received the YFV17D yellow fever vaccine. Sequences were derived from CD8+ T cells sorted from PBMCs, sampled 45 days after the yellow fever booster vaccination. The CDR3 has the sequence CASSWTGGNGELFF. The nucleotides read TGCGCCAGCAGCTGGACAGGGGGAAACGGGGAGCTGTTTTTT.